These T cell receptor beta chains were read from a single sample in a study of beta chain features in type 1 diabetes. Using immunoSEQ multiplex PCR, the repertoire was profiled, and TCRdb retains in-frame clones only, with some absent. The sample records 300,000 to 450,000 clones, over 8.5% being singletons. Sequenced: central memory CD4+ T cells from blood. The receptors stem from a man aged 30 to 45 with type 1 diabetes. CDR3s include the opening cysteine and the closing phenylalanine or tryptophan. The D gene is left open where the match is weak. Clone size is given for some rows only: seen once, a few or many times, or a class if the clone is expanded.

d_call: -; v_call: TRBV5-5; j_call: TRBJ1-5; clone_size: -; cdr3_aa: CASSLDRNQPQHF; cdr3_nt: TGTGCCAGCAGCTTAGACCGGAATCAGCCCCAGCATTTT
d_call: -; v_call: TRBV7-2; j_call: TRBJ2-2; clone_size: few; cdr3_aa: CASSFSSGNTGELFF; cdr3_nt: TGTGCCAGCAGCTTTAGTAGCGGGAACACCGGGGAGCTGTTTTTT
d_call: -; v_call: TRBV19; j_call: TRBJ1-2; clone_size: few; cdr3_aa: CASSSQGSHGYTF; cdr3_nt: TGTGCCAGTAGTAGTCAGGGGAGCCATGGCTACACCTTC
d_call: TRBD1; v_call: TRBV11-1; j_call: TRBJ2-4; clone_size: once; cdr3_aa: CASSRGRGTGGKNIQYF; cdr3_nt: TGTGCCAGCAGTCGCGGCCGGGGGACAGGGGGCAAAAACATTCAGTACTTC
d_call: -; v_call: TRBV30; j_call: TRBJ1-2; clone_size: few; cdr3_aa: CAWSVGRQNYGYTF; cdr3_nt: TGTGCCTGGAGTGTAGGTAGACAGAACTATGGCTACACCTTC
d_call: TRBD2; v_call: TRBV11-2; j_call: TRBJ2-3; clone_size: -; cdr3_aa: CASSSGLAGGTDTQYF; cdr3_nt: TGTGCCAGCAGCTCGGGACTAGCGGGGGGCACAGATACGCAGTATTTT
d_call: -; v_call: TRBV5-4; j_call: TRBJ2-7; clone_size: -; cdr3_aa: CASSLAAGAIYEQYF; cdr3_nt: TGTGCCAGCAGCTTGGCGGCAGGTGCAATCTACGAGCAGTACTTC
d_call: -; v_call: TRBV7-2; j_call: TRBJ1-3; clone_size: -; cdr3_aa: CASSQLGHSSGNTIYF; cdr3_nt: TGTGCCAGCAGCCAGCTGGGACACAGCTCTGGAAACACCATATATTTT
d_call: TRBD1; v_call: TRBV18; j_call: TRBJ1-2; clone_size: few; cdr3_aa: CASSPMDRAANYGYTF; cdr3_nt: TGTGCCAGCTCACCTATGGACAGGGCAGCTAACTATGGCTACACCTTC
d_call: -; v_call: TRBV2; j_call: TRBJ2-5; clone_size: -; cdr3_aa: CASTGGAGGQETQYF; cdr3_nt: TGTGCCAGCACCGGAGGGGCAGGGGGCCAAGAGACCCAGTACTTC
d_call: TRBD1; v_call: TRBV30; j_call: TRBJ1-4; clone_size: few; cdr3_aa: CAWSPGQGNEKLFF; cdr3_nt: TGTGCCTGGAGTCCCGGACAGGGTAATGAAAAACTGTTTTTT
d_call: -; v_call: TRBV7-3; j_call: TRBJ2-2; clone_size: once; cdr3_aa: CASSPPQRGGPLNTGELFF; cdr3_nt: TGTGCCAGCAGCCCCCCCCAGAGGGGAGGTCCCCTTAACACCGGGGAGCTGTTTTTT
d_call: TRBD2; v_call: TRBV7-2; j_call: TRBJ2-4; clone_size: many; cdr3_aa: CASGGLANIQYF; cdr3_nt: TGTGCCAGCGGGGGACTAGCGAACATTCAGTACTTC
d_call: -; v_call: TRBV10-2; j_call: TRBJ1-5; clone_size: few; cdr3_aa: CASSDRAPQPQHF; cdr3_nt: TGCGCCAGCAGTGACAGGGCCCCCCAGCCCCAGCATTTT
d_call: -; v_call: TRBV11-2; j_call: TRBJ2-1; clone_size: -; cdr3_aa: CASSFELSMNNEQFF; cdr3_nt: TGTGCCAGCAGCTTTGAACTATCAATGAACAATGAGCAGTTCTTC
d_call: TRBD2; v_call: TRBV5-3; j_call: TRBJ2-2; clone_size: -; cdr3_aa: CARSSTNPGLAGDPTGELFF; cdr3_nt: TGTGCCAGAAGCTCCACTAACCCGGGACTAGCGGGAGATCCCACCGGGGAGCTGTTTTTT
d_call: TRBD1; v_call: TRBV4-1; j_call: TRBJ1-2; clone_size: few; cdr3_aa: CASSQVTTGVYGYTF; cdr3_nt: TGCGCCAGCAGCCAAGTTACGACAGGGGTCTATGGCTACACCTTC
d_call: -; v_call: TRBV5-4; j_call: TRBJ2-1; clone_size: few; cdr3_aa: CASSLASSPYNEQFF; cdr3_nt: TGTGCCAGCAGCTTGGCTAGTAGTCCCTACAATGAGCAGTTCTTC
d_call: TRBD1; v_call: TRBV4-1; j_call: TRBJ2-7; clone_size: few; cdr3_aa: CASSLNPGQTYEQYF; cdr3_nt: TGCGCCAGCAGCTTAAACCCGGGACAGACCTACGAGCAGTACTTC
d_call: -; v_call: TRBV7-8; j_call: TRBJ2-1; clone_size: few; cdr3_aa: CASSVTLGQGPNEQFF; cdr3_nt: TGTGCCAGCAGCGTCACCCTAGGGCAGGGCCCCAATGAGCAGTTCTTC
d_call: -; v_call: TRBV7-9; j_call: TRBJ2-7; clone_size: few; cdr3_aa: CASSLRDWYEQYF; cdr3_nt: TGTGCCAGCAGCTTAAGGGACTGGTACGAGCAGTACTTC
d_call: -; v_call: TRBV7-8; j_call: TRBJ2-7; clone_size: -; cdr3_aa: CASSSTVRDEQYF; cdr3_nt: TGTGCCAGCAGCTCCACTGTAAGGGACGAGCAGTACTTC
d_call: TRBD1; v_call: TRBV19; j_call: TRBJ1-2; clone_size: few; cdr3_aa: CASSQGQRSGYTF; cdr3_nt: TGTGCCAGTAGCCAGGGACAGAGAAGTGGCTACACCTTC
d_call: TRBD2; v_call: TRBV7-3; j_call: TRBJ2-1; clone_size: few; cdr3_aa: CASSLGLAGGGEQFF; cdr3_nt: TGTGCCAGCAGCTTAGGACTAGCGGGAGGAGGTGAGCAGTTCTTC
d_call: TRBD2; v_call: TRBV11-2; j_call: TRBJ2-3; clone_size: -; cdr3_aa: CASSLVAGGTDTQYF; cdr3_nt: TGTGCCAGCAGCTTAGTTGCGGGAGGGACAGATACGCAGTATTTT
d_call: -; v_call: TRBV7-3; j_call: TRBJ1-4; clone_size: few; cdr3_aa: CASSPSRTNEKLFF; cdr3_nt: TGTGCCAGCAGCCCCTCCAGGACTAATGAAAAACTGTTTTTT
d_call: -; v_call: TRBV20-1; j_call: TRBJ2-7; clone_size: few; cdr3_aa: CSARRVEQYF; cdr3_nt: TGCAGTGCTAGACGGGTGGAGCAGTACTTC
d_call: -; v_call: TRBV28; j_call: TRBJ2-1; clone_size: -; cdr3_aa: CASSLLPGGGYNEQFF; cdr3_nt: TGTGCCAGCAGTTTACTTCCAGGGGGGGGTTACAATGAGCAGTTCTTC
d_call: TRBD2; v_call: TRBV7-9; j_call: TRBJ2-7; clone_size: -; cdr3_aa: CASSPTGGAYEQYF; cdr3_nt: TGTGCCAGCAGCCCCACGGGGGGGGCGTACGAGCAGTACTTC